This T cell receptor (beta chain) was identified in a study of beta chain features in type 1 diabetes. This clone came up a few times. Antigen: not known. The CDR3 contains 12 residues. V dropped 2 bases and J dropped 7 bases, with 8 bases sitting between them. Germline V gene lookup returns CDR1 KGHSH and CDR2 LQKENI. The authors reverse transcribed all of the isolated RNA, so sequencing captured expressed TCRB transcripts. Sequencing used immunoSEQ multiplex PCR; TCRdb keeps in-frame clones, though not all of them. The profile shows 95,000 to 150,000 clones, around 17% of them singletons. Study-level findings and limits: Among patients with Type 1 diabetes, TCRB CDR3s were moderately but significantly shorter in every one of the four CD4+ subsets. Among type 1 diabetes patients, VDJ junctions had fewer insertions and more deletions. PCR, the amplification step, might favor shorter templates, equally in patients and controls.

The clonotype was recovered from a man aged 25-45 years with type 1 diabetes. The V call is TRBV18, the J call TRBJ1-2, with D uncertain. Sequencing was performed on central memory CD4+ T cells from blood. The CDR3 loop reads CASSPSRAGYTF. Here the CDR3 DNA reads TGTGCCAGCTCACCATCGCGAGCTGGCTACACCTTC.